This TCR beta chain was documented in a study of CXCR3-negative and CXCR3-positive naive CD8 T cells. Study-level findings and limits: No difference in surface CD5 was seen between naive subsets, and TCR strength was inferred from TRB CDR3 properties.

CD45RO-CCR7+CD27+CD95- marked naive CD8+ T cells. The libraries of TRB cDNA were prepared using 5' RACE with UMI labels. TCRdb re-called the 5' RACE reads; one entry per CDR3 protein, DNA not given. Its table records roughly 90,000 distinct CDR3 sequences. The CDR3 runs to 17 residues. The germline CDR1 and CDR2 sequences are DFQATT and SNEGSKA (reference sequence). About this clonotype: Antigen specificity is unknown.

The TCR comes from a human donor in good health. Some clones in this sample may be carry-over from other donors' samples. The sequenced material came from naive CXCR3- CD8+ T cells from blood. The subset denotes: CD45RO-CCR7+CD27+CD95- naive CD8+ T cells lacking CXCR3 (TNR3-). V and J are TRBV20-1 and TRBJ2-1; with no DNA, the TCRdb D assignment of TRBD1 cannot be verified. CDR3 loop: CSALGGHRAATYNEQFF.